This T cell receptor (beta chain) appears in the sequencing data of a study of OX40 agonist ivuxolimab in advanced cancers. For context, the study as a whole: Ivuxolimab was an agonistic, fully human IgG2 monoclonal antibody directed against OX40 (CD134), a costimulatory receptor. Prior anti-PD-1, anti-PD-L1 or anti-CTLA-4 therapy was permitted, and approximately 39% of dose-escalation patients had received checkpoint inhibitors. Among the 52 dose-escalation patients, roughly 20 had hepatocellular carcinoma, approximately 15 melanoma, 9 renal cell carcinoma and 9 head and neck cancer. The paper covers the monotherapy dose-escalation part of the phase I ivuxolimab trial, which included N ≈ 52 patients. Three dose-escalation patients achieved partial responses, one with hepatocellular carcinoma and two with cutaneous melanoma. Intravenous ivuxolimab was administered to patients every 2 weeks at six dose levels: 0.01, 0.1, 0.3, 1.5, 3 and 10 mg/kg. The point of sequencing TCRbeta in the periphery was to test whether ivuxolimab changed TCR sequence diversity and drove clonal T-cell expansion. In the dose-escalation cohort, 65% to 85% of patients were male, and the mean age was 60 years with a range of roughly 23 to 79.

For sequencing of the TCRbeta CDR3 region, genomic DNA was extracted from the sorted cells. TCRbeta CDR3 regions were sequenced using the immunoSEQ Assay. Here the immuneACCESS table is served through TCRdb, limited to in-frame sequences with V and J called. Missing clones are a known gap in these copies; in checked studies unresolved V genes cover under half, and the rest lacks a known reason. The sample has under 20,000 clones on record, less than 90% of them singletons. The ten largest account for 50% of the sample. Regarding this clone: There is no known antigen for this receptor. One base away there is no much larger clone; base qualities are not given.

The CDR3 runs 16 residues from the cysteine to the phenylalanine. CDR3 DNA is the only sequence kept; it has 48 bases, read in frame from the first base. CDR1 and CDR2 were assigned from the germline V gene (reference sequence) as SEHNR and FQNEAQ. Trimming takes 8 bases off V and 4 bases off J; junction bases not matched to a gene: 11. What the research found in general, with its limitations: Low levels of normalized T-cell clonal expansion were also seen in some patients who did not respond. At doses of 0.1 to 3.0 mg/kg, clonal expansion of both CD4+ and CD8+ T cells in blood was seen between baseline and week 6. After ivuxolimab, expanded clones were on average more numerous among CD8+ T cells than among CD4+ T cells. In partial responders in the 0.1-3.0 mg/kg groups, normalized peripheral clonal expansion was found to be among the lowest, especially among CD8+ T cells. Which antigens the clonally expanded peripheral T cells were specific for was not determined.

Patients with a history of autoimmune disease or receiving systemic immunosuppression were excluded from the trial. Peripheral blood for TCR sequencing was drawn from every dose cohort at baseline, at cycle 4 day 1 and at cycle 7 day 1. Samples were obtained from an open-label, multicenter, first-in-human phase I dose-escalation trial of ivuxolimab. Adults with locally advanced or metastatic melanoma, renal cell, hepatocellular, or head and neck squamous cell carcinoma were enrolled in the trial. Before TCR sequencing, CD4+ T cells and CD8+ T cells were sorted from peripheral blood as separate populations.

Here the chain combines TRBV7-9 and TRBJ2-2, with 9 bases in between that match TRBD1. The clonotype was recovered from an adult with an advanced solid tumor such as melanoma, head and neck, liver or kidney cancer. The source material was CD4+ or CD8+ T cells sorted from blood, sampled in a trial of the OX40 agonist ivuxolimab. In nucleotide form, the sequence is TGTGCCAGCGAAATACCGGGACAGGGATCCACCGGGGAGCTGTTTTTT. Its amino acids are CASEIPGQGSTGELFF. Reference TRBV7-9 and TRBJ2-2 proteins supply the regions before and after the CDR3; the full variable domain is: DTGVSQNPRHKITKRGQNVTFRCDPISEHNRLYWYRQTLGQGPEFLTYFQNEAQLEKSRLLSDRFSAERPKGSFSTLEIQRTEQGDSAMYLCASEIPGQGSTGELFFGEGSRLTVL.